Below are 10 T cell receptor beta chains sequenced from a single sample in a study of T cell repertoires in ileal Crohn's disease. Method: immunoSEQ multiplex PCR; TCRdb's copy keeps in-frame clones and lacks some. In the table there are over 5,000 clones, 82% of which are singletons. Sequencing was carried out using ileal tissue. These receptors were obtained from an adult with Crohn's disease.

The J gene is TRBJ2-5, the V gene TRBV11-1; 11 bases are a match to TRBD2. The CDR3 length is 16 residues. Germline loops: CDR1 SGHAT, CDR2 FQDESV (reference sequence). J lost 5 bases, V lost 6 bases, and 11 bases had no gene match. CDR3 sequence: CASSLVSGRAGETQYF. As DNA, the CDR3 is TGTGCCAGCAGTTTGGTTAGCGGGAGGGCCGGGGAGACCCAGTACTTC.

This rearrangement joins TRBV7-9 to TRBJ2-3; D is unclear. V gave up 2 bases and J gave up 0 bases, with 6 bases separating them. The CDR3 is made up of 14 amino acids. Germline V gene lookup returns CDR1 SEHNR and CDR2 FQNEAQ (reference sequence). CDR3 region: CASSLTKSTDTQYF. The CDR3 nucleotides are TGTGCCAGCAGCTTAACTAAAAGCACAGATACGCAGTATTTT.

The genes are TRBV11-2 and TRBJ2-1; D is possibly TRBD2 (6 bases). The CDR3 contains 16 residues. The germline gives CDR1 SGHAT, CDR2 FQNNGV. V dropped 2 bases and J dropped 5 bases, with 16 bases sitting between them. CDR3: CASSLTSGTVHNEQFF. CDR3 in DNA: TGTGCCAGCAGCTTAACTTCCGGGACTGTACACAATGAGCAGTTCTTC.

This clone was counted only a few times. The chain is built from TRBV20-1 and TRBJ2-7; D ambiguous. CDR3 length: 11 residues. Germline assignment: CDR1 DFQATT and CDR2 SNEGSKA (reference sequence). Trimming shortened V by 0 bases and J by 7 bases, and 7 bases separated the two germline ends. CDR3 nucleotide sequence: TGCAGTGCTAGAGATCAAGTGGAGCAGTACTTC. It specifies CSARDQVEQYF.

V gene TRBV18 combines with J gene TRBJ1-2; 9 positions agree with TRBD1. The CDR3 totals 15 residues. Trimming removed 6 bases from V and 8 bases from J; junction bases left unmatched: 13. Germline V gene sequence: CDR1 KGHSH, CDR2 LQKENI. The CDR3 is CASSFTGGASAGYTF. As DNA, the CDR3 is TGTGCCAGCTCCTTTACAGGGGGCGCATCGGCCGGCTACACCTTC.

CDR3 in DNA: TGCAGCGTTGAAGAACAGTCCAATCAGCCCCAGCATTTT. Translation gives CSVEEQSNQPQHF. This chain links TRBV29-1 with TRBJ1-5; D unresolved. The length of the CDR3 is 13 residues. The V gene lost 0 bases and the J gene lost 3 bases, with 6 bases spanning the gap. Germline V gene data show CDR1 as SQVTM and CDR2 as ANQGSEA.

This clone has only a few counts. The chain carries TRBV6-5 and TRBJ1-1; D might be TRBD1 (5 bases). V was trimmed by 7 bases and J by 6 bases, leaving 18 bases between them. Germline lookup yields CDR1 MNHEY and CDR2 SVGAGI. This CDR3 is 14 amino acids long. CDR3 protein: CASKSRQLVAEAFF. The CDR3 DNA sequence: TGTGCCAGCAAATCTCGACAGTTGGTCGCTGAAGCTTTCTTT.

The rearrangement joins TRBV5-4 to TRBJ2-5, with TRBD1 as a possible D gene (6 bases). Germline V gene lookup returns CDR1 SGHNT and CDR2 YYREEE (reference sequence). The ends were cut back, 4 bases at V and 2 bases at J, with 12 bases in the middle. This CDR3 has 14 residues. CDR3 region: CASSVGDTQETQYF. CDR3 DNA sequence: TGTGCCAGCAGCGTGGGGGACACACAAGAGACCCAGTACTTC.

The rearrangement uses TRBV25-1 and TRBJ1-6; maybe TRBD1 (5 bases). The CDR3 spans 15 residues. V lost 7 bases, J lost 6 bases, and 16 bases lay in between. Germline V gene sequence: CDR1 MGHDK, CDR2 SYGVNS. The CDR3 DNA reads TGTGCCAGCATCAAAAAGCAGGGCGGTAATTCACCCCTCCACTTT. Amino acid sequence: CASIKKQGGNSPLHF.

CDR3 DNA: TGTGCCAGCAGTGGCTCAGGTGCAACATTCCCAGATACGCAGTATTTT. This translates into CASSGSGATFPDTQYF. The V call is TRBV28, the J call TRBJ2-3; D not certain. V was pared by 5 bases and J by 4 bases, with 19 bases between. Germline V gene sequence: CDR1 MDHEN, CDR2 SYDVKM. The CDR3 contains 16 residues. The full variable domain, in which reference TRBV28 and TRBJ2-3 provide the parts outside the CDR3, is DVKVTQSSRYLVKRTGEKVFLECVQDMDHENMFWYRQDPGLGLRLIYFSYDVKMKEKGDIPEGYSVSREKKERFSLILESASTNQTSMYLCASSGSGATFPDTQYFGPGTRLTVL.